Following are 28 T cell receptor beta chains from one sample sequenced in a study of blood T cell repertoires in COVID-19. TCRdb keeps only in-frame clones here, not all; method: immunoSEQ multiplex PCR. The sample contains hundreds of thousands of clones, less than 90% of which appear only once. Source material: PBMCs or T cells enriched from blood (not recorded which). The receptors shown here come from a woman aged 25 to 39 who had recovered from COVID-19.

The chain employs TRBV24-1 and TRBJ2-2; D gene ambiguous. Trimming removed 6 bases at V and 4 bases at J, with 11 bases between. This CDR3 has 14 residues. CDR1 is KGHDR and CDR2 is SFDVKD in the germline V gene. CDR3 sequence reads: CATSSRVGTGELFF. The CDR3, as DNA: TGTGCCACCAGTTCACGGGTGGGCACCGGGGAGCTGTTTTTT.

The chain carries TRBV7-2 and TRBJ2-3; 12 bases are a match to TRBD2. Germline lookup yields CDR1 SGHTA and CDR2 FQGNSA. The CDR3 totals 16 residues. Trimming at V came to 1 base and at J to 8 bases, leaving 7 bases not matched to a gene. The CDR3 coding sequence is TGTGCCAGCAGCTTAGTCGGGCTAGCGGGAGGGCGTACGCAGTATTTT. Protein product: CASSLVGLAGGRTQYF.

The J gene is TRBJ1-2, the V gene TRBV18; tentative D call: TRBD1 (6 bases). The CDR3 consists of 18 residues. From germline, CDR1 is KGHSH and CDR2 LQKENI. The V and J ends lost 4 bases and 7 bases respectively, with 28 bases between them. CDR3: CASSLRDLETTGSGGYTF. In DNA, the CDR3 is TGTGCCAGCTCACTGAGGGATCTCGAGACAACAGGGAGTGGTGGCTACACCTTC.

The rearrangement uses TRBV28 and TRBJ1-3; tentatively, D is TRBD1 (5 bases). Trimming stripped 3 bases from V and 0 bases from J, with 12 bases between. The CDR3 has 16 residues. Germline V gene lookup returns CDR1 MDHEN and CDR2 SYDVKM. The CDR3 protein is CASSLGGESSGNTIYF. CDR3 DNA sequence: TGTGCCAGCAGTTTGGGGGGAGAGAGCTCTGGAAACACCATATATTTT.

This chain joins TRBV27 and TRBJ2-4; unclear D gene. The germline V gene has CDR1 MNHEY and CDR2 SMNVEV (reference sequence). The CDR3 length is 14 residues. Trimming took off 3 bases at V and 7 bases at J, with 13 bases between the two ends. The CDR3 sequence is CASSFTNYRNIQYF. CDR3 DNA: TGTGCCAGCAGTTTTACAAACTACCGTAACATTCAGTACTTC.

The chain joins TRBV2 to TRBJ2-7; D possibly corresponds to TRBD1 (6 bases). V shed 8 bases and J shed 2 bases, with 10 bases lying between them. Germline-derived CDR1 and CDR2 are SNHLY and FYNNEI. There are 12 residues in the CDR3. The CDR3 nucleotides are TGTGCCAGCTTCGGGACACCCTACGAGCAGTACTTC. Translated: CASFGTPYEQYF.

The genes are TRBV19 and TRBJ2-1; 12 bases line up with TRBD2. The germline gives CDR1 LNHDA, CDR2 SQIVND (reference sequence). V gave up 4 bases and J gave up 3 bases; unmatched junction bases: 7. The CDR3 loop spans 17 amino acids. The DNA of the CDR3 is TGTGCCAGTAGTAACCTAGCGGGAGGGTCCTTCTACAATGAGCAGTTCTTC. Its protein product is CASSNLAGGSFYNEQFF.

This chain connects TRBV11-3 to TRBJ2-1; 9 bases match TRBD1. This CDR3 comprises 17 residues. Unmatched junction bases numbered 5, after V lost 1 base and J lost 1 base. Germline CDR1 and CDR2: SGHNT and YENEEA. Here the CDR3 reads CASSLGTGTGSYNEQFF. The CDR3 coding sequence is TGTGCCAGCAGCTTAGGAACCGGGACAGGGTCCTACAATGAGCAGTTCTTC.

This chain uses TRBV5-4 with TRBJ2-3, with 8 bases aligning to TRBD2. The CDR3 length is 16 residues. Germline V gene sequence: CDR1 SGHNT, CDR2 YYREEE (reference sequence). Unmatched junction bases numbered 9, after V lost 4 bases and J lost 2 bases. CDR3 coding DNA: TGTGCCAGCAGCCCCCTAGCGGGTGGGTTCACAGATACGCAGTATTTT. Translated: CASSPLAGGFTDTQYF. The variable domain in full, completed from reference TRBV5-4 and TRBJ2-3, reads ETGVTQSPTHLIKTRGQQVTLRCSSQSGHNTVSWYQQALGQGPQFIFQYYREEENGRGNFPPRFSGLQFPNYSSELNVNALELDDSALYLCASSPLAGGFTDTQYFGPGTRLTVL.

This chain uses TRBV11-2 with TRBJ2-2; 7 nucleotides agree with TRBD2. This CDR3 is built from 16 residues. Germline CDR1 is SGHAT and CDR2 is FQNNGV. V lost 5 bases and J lost 6; bases outside the gene matches: 12. This chain's CDR3 is CASSHLIRGGSGELFF. CDR3 coding DNA: TGTGCCAGCAGCCACCTCATTCGCGGGGGATCCGGGGAGCTGTTTTTT.

The chain joins TRBV11-3 to TRBJ2-3, with 14 bases that match TRBD2. The trim removed 5 bases at V and 5 bases at J, leaving 3 bases unmatched. This CDR3 region has 15 residues. Looked up from germline, CDR1 is SGHNT and CDR2 is YENEEA. DNA of the CDR3: TGTGCCAGCAGCCCCGGACTAGCGGGAGGAGATACGCAGTATTTT. This sequence encodes CASSPGLAGGDTQYF.

The V gene is TRBV30, the J gene TRBJ1-1; 9 bases agree with TRBD1. Looked up from germline, CDR1 is GTSNPN and CDR2 is SVGIG (reference sequence). V was pared by 2 bases and J by 8 bases, with 3 bases of the junction left unmatched. This CDR3 comprises 12 residues. The chain's CDR3 is CAWSRDREEAFF. The DNA for the CDR3 is TGTGCCTGGAGTAGGGACAGGGAAGAAGCTTTCTTT.

The chain couples TRBV6-5 to TRBJ2-5; 9 bases fit TRBD2. The germline gives CDR1 MNHEY, CDR2 SVGAGI. The trim removed 2 bases at V and 2 bases at J, leaving 3 bases unmatched. The CDR3 sequence is 15 residues long. CDR3 nucleotides: TGTGCCAGCAGTTACCTAGCGGGGACACAAGAGACCCAGTACTTC. Amino acid sequence: CASSYLAGTQETQYF.

This rearrangement joins TRBV5-5 to TRBJ2-2, with TRBD2 identical over 15 bases. V gave up 4 bases and J gave up 7 bases; unmatched junction bases: 5. This CDR3 is built from 16 residues. Germline V CDR1 and CDR2: SGHKS, YYEKEE (reference sequence). CDR3 DNA: TGTGCCAGCAGCGGGGGACTAGCGGGAGGTGGCGGGGAGCTGTTTTTT. Translated: CASSGGLAGGGGELFF.

The chain combines TRBV3-1 (or the pseudogene TRBV3-2) with TRBJ1-1; tentative D call: TRBD1 (5 bases). Germline values: CDR1 LGHDT, CDR2 YNNKEL (reference sequence). The CDR3 covers 11 residues. With 6 bases removed from V and 6 bases from J, the gap between germline ends came to 8 bases. In nucleotides, the CDR3 is TGTGCCAGCAGTGGGGGGGCTGAAGCTTTCTTT. This translates into CASSGGAEAFF.

The CDR3 loop is CASSFRTSLGTDTQYF. The CDR3, as DNA: TGTGCCAGCAGTTTTAGAACTAGCTTGGGCACAGATACGCAGTATTTT. The chain employs TRBV27 and TRBJ2-3; D may be TRBD2 (6 bases). Germline loops: CDR1 MNHEY, CDR2 SMNVEV (reference sequence). CDR3 length equals 16 residues. The V gene lost 3 bases and the J gene lost 1 base, with 14 bases spanning the gap.

This chain connects TRBV18 to TRBJ1-1; 9 bases line up with TRBD1. The V gene's germline CDR1 is KGHSH and CDR2 LQKENI. With 3 bases clipped from V and 7 bases from J, the junction kept 3 bases outside the gene matches. This CDR3 is built from 13 residues. The CDR3 nucleotides read TGTGCCAGCTCACCGGACAGGGGAGATGAAGCTTTCTTT. Translated: CASSPDRGDEAFF.

The rearrangement links TRBV4-2 to TRBJ2-2; a possible D gene is TRBD1 (5 bases). Between the trimmed V and J ends, which lost 1 base and 1 base, there was a span of 10 bases. Germline V gene sequence: CDR1 LGHNA, CDR2 YNFKEQ. The CDR3 contains 16 residues. The CDR3 reads CASSQGQLMNTGELFF. The CDR3 region has the DNA TGTGCCAGCAGCCAAGGACAGCTTATGAACACCGGGGAGCTGTTTTTT.

The rearrangement uses TRBV6-1 and TRBJ1-1; 7 bases fit TRBD1. The length of the CDR3 is 16 residues. Germline CDR1 is MNHNS and CDR2 is SASEGT. The J segment lost 5 bases and the V segment lost 4 bases, leaving 13 bases of the junction unmatched. The chain's CDR3 is CASSASLTGSWTEAFF. CDR3 bases: TGTGCCAGCAGTGCCTCCTTGACAGGGTCGTGGACTGAAGCTTTCTTT.

The chain employs TRBV7-2 and TRBJ2-2, with 7 positions matching TRBD1. The CDR3 spans 16 residues. Germline-derived CDR1 and CDR2 are SGHTA and FQGNSA. Trimming cost V 4 bases and J 4 bases; bases outside gene matches: 9. CDR3 sequence: CASSSPTGRRTGELFF. CDR3 nucleotides: TGTGCCAGCAGCTCACCGACAGGGAGACGCACCGGGGAGCTGTTTTTT.

The chain links TRBV6-1 to TRBJ1-5; unclear D gene. Germline CDR1 is MNHNS and CDR2 is SASEGT. This CDR3 comprises 15 residues. The ends were cut back, 1 base at V and 6 bases at J, with 13 bases in the middle. The DNA of the CDR3 is TGTGCCAGCAGTGAAGTACGAACTGCTGGTCAGCCCCAGCATTTT. This gives the protein CASSEVRTAGQPQHF.

Points on this clone: The same CDR3 arises from other DNA sequences in this sample as well. This chain uses TRBV5-1 with TRBJ2-5, with 8 bases matching TRBD2. The CDR3 runs to 14 residues. Germline V gives CDR1 SGHRS, CDR2 YFSETQ. The J segment lost 2 bases and the V segment lost 2 bases, leaving 2 bases of the junction unmatched. CDR3 in amino acids: CASSFSGDQETQYF. The CDR3 nucleotides are TGCGCCAGCAGCTTTAGCGGGGATCAAGAGACCCAGTACTTC.

The chain is built from TRBV10-3 and TRBJ1-4; the D is unclear. The V end lost 3 bases, the J end lost 4 bases, and 12 bases lay between the germline ends. This CDR3 spans 15 amino acids. Looked up from germline, CDR1 is ENHRY and CDR2 is SYGVKD. CDR3 nucleotide sequence: TGTGCCATCAGTGACCTAGGTGGAGGTAATGAAAAACTGTTTTTT. This translates into CAISDLGGGNEKLFF.

V usage is TRBV28 and J usage is TRBJ1-1; 9 nucleotides align to TRBD1. The trim removed 8 bases at V and 6 bases at J, leaving 22 bases unmatched. CDR3 length: 18 residues. The germline CDR1 and CDR2 sequences are MDHEN and SYDVKM. CDR3 DNA: TGTGCCAGCTCAATAGGGGGGGATTGGACAGGGGATGATGCTGAAGCTTTCTTT. This gives the protein CASSIGGDWTGDDAEAFF.

The genes are TRBV28 and TRBJ1-1; 8 bases map to TRBD1. Germline CDR1 MDHEN, CDR2 SYDVKM. V dropped 7 bases and J dropped 0; count of bases not matched to a gene: 16. The CDR3 is made up of 18 amino acids. The CDR3 DNA reads TGTGCCAGCAACCACCTCATACACAGGGGGACTATGAACACTGAAGCTTTCTTT. Protein: CASNHLIHRGTMNTEAFF. The whole variable domain, filled in from reference TRBV28 and TRBJ1-1, reads DVKVTQSSRYLVKRTGEKVFLECVQDMDHENMFWYRQDPGLGLRLIYFSYDVKMKEKGDIPEGYSVSREKKERFSLILESASTNQTSMYLCASNHLIHRGTMNTEAFFGQGTRLTVV.

The CDR3 nucleotides read TGTGCCAGCTCACCCCCGGGACTAGCGGGACAGGGAGAGACCCAGTACTTC. Amino acids: CASSPPGLAGQGETQYF. V usage is TRBV18 and J usage is TRBJ2-5; 13 nucleotides align to TRBD2. This CDR3 is built from 17 residues. Germline V gene lookup returns CDR1 KGHSH and CDR2 LQKENI. V was pared by 3 bases and J by 4 bases, with 8 bases of the junction left unmatched.

This clone has more than one count but fewer than ten. This chain links TRBV15 with TRBJ1-4; D gene ambiguous. This CDR3 contains 14 residues. Trimming pared 0 bases from V and 5 bases from J, leaving 7 bases between. Germline CDR1 is LNHNV and CDR2 is YYDKDF (reference sequence). CDR3 region: CATSRDPVNEKLFF. The CDR3 coding sequence is TGTGCCACCAGCAGAGACCCGGTGAATGAAAAACTGTTTTTT.

The chain has TRBV27 and TRBJ2-7, with 10 positions matching TRBD2. This CDR3 has 17 residues. With 6 bases clipped from V and 2 bases from J, the junction kept 13 bases outside the gene matches. Germline V CDR1 and CDR2: MNHEY, SMNVEV (reference sequence). CDR3 residues: CASSIAGGQPHTYEQYF. CDR3 sequence (DNA): TGTGCCAGCAGCATAGCGGGAGGCCAACCGCACACCTACGAGCAGTACTTC.